Listed here are 29 T cell receptor beta chains from one sample, sequenced in a study of metastatic and nonmetastatic thyroid tumors. All patients were treatment-naive before thyroid surgery. MiXCR was used by TCRdb to re-call the PCR reads. This table has about 27,000 clones, roughly 15% appearing once. The specimen sequenced was blood. These receptors were collected from a male donor with papillary thyroid cancer or a benign thyroid nodule (not recorded which). Some clones in this sample may be carry-over from other donors' samples.

In its sample, this clone was seen a few times. One end of the junction fails to match germline, which may point to a read error. The same CDR3 can be traced to other DNA sequences in this sample. The chain joins TRBV11-3 to TRBJ2-7; 7 bases map to TRBD1. The CDR3 covers 14 residues. In germline, CDR1 is SGHNT, CDR2 YENEEA. The CDR3, as DNA: TGCGCCAGCAGCCCGACAGGGAGTTCCTACGAGCAATACTTC. The encoded protein is CASSPTGSSYEQYF.

J is TRBJ2-1 and V is TRBV30, with 7 bases identical to TRBD2. Germline CDR1 is GTSNPN and CDR2 is SVGIG (reference sequence). Germline trimming cut 5 bases from V and 8 bases from J; bases unmatched to any gene: 12. CDR3 length equals 14 residues. The CDR3 sequence is CAWGGERDWDEQFF. CDR3 in DNA: TGTGCCTGGGGGGGAGAGCGGGATTGGGATGAGCAGTTCTTC.

There are a few counts of this clone. As the CDR3 is not closed by the conserved phenylalanine or tryptophan, this likely results from a read error. The DNA is left out, because the CDR3 cannot be placed on it with certainty; the CDR3 is given as TCRdb lists it. The CDR3 loop reads CASSQDVSGR. The chain couples TRBV14 to TRBJ2-2; TRBD2, the table's D call, was not compared with the DNA. A total of 10 residues make up the CDR3, ends included. CDR1 and CDR2 from the germline V gene are SGHDN and FVKESK.

This clone was observed at least ten times. The genes are TRBV6-1 and TRBJ2-3; 7 positions match TRBD1. This CDR3 has 13 amino acids. V shed 5 bases, J shed 5 bases, and the junction held 4 bases outside the gene matches. Germline CDR1 is MNHNS and CDR2 is SASEGT. CDR3 loop: CASSWTGEDTQYF. CDR3 bases: TGTGCCAGCAGTTGGACAGGTGAAGATACGCAGTATTTT.

This clone was observed at least ten times. V is TRBV27 and J is TRBJ1-1, with a tentative D call TRBD1 (6 bases). Germline-derived CDR1 and CDR2 are MNHEY and SMNVEV (reference sequence). CDR3 length equals 13 residues. Trimming cost V 5 bases and J 1 base, with 8 bases left between them. The CDR3: CASSIQGNTEAFF. Written as DNA, the CDR3 is TGTGCCAGCAGTATACAGGGGAACACTGAAGCTTTCTTT.

This clone was observed a few times. At one end the junction does not follow the germline gene, possibly because of a read error. The V and J genes are TRBV12-3 or TRBV12-4 and TRBJ1-2; maybe TRBD1 (5 bases). This CDR3 region has 13 residues. The CDR3 sequence: CASSLHRFYCYTF. Here the CDR3 DNA reads TGTGCCAGCAGTTTACACAGGTTCTATTGCTACACCTTC.

As concerns this clone: This may stem from a read error, because a much larger clone lies one nucleotide away. The chain uses TRBV7-3 and TRBJ2-4; D uncertain. CDR3 length: 16 amino acids. The germline CDR1 and CDR2 sequences are SGHTA and FQGTGA. Trimming removed 0 bases at V and 0 bases at J, with 9 bases between. The CDR3 is CASSLTRTLAKNIQYF. CDR3 coding DNA: TGTGCCAGCAGCTTAACCAGGACCCTAGCCAAAAACATTCAGTACTTC.

The table lists this clone with many counts. The chain joins TRBV30 to TRBJ1-5, with D possibly being TRBD1 (5 bases). Per germline, CDR1 GTSNPN and CDR2 SVGIG (reference sequence). Trimming left V 4 bases short and J 2 bases short, with 12 bases between. The CDR3 runs 14 residues. DNA for the CDR3: TGTGCCTGGACACGGGGGGGGGGCAATCAGCCCCAGCATTTT. It codes for CAWTRGGGNQPQHF.

This clone was counted at least ten times. This chain links TRBV6-1 with TRBJ2-7; D is possibly TRBD1 (6 bases). CDR3 size: 13 residues. The V gene's germline CDR1 is MNHNS and CDR2 SASEGT. The V end was cut by 6 bases, the J end by 1 base, with 10 bases between. DNA of the CDR3: TGTGCCAGCAGCCGAGGACAGTCCTACGAGCAGTACTTC. It codes for CASSRGQSYEQYF.

This clone was detected many times. This sequence joins TRBV7-2 and TRBJ2-7; 14 bases line up with TRBD2. Germline lookup yields CDR1 SGHTA and CDR2 FQGNSA. With 5 bases clipped from V and 4 bases from J, the junction kept 10 bases outside the gene matches. This CDR3 region has 17 residues. CDR3 region: CASSPGLAGALGYEQYF. CDR3 sequence (DNA): TGTGCCAGCAGCCCGGGACTAGCGGGAGCTCTGGGGTACGAGCAGTACTTC.

This clone has at least ten counts. V gene TRBV12-3 or TRBV12-4 combines with J gene TRBJ2-3; D is ambiguous. With 5 bases removed from V and 5 bases from J, the gap between germline ends came to 5 bases. The length of the CDR3 is 11 residues. CDR3 residues: CASSPRDTQYF. The CDR3 nucleotides are TGTGCCAGCAGTCCTAGAGATACGCAGTATTTT.

This clone was found many times. The V gene is TRBV4-1, the J gene TRBJ2-2; D remains unclear. The CDR3 sequence is 14 residues long. V was shortened by 0 bases and J by 10 bases, with 12 bases between the two germline ends. CDR1 and CDR2 from the germline V gene are MGHRA and YSYEKL. Here the CDR3 reads CASSQDLSVPELFF. CDR3 DNA sequence: TGCGCCAGCAGCCAAGATCTTTCCGTGCCGGAGCTGTTTTTT.

The chain joins TRBV18 to TRBJ2-7; 8 bases fit TRBD2. V lost 4 bases to trimming and J lost 3 bases; unmatched junction nucleotides: 2. Germline values: CDR1 KGHSH, CDR2 LQKENI. The CDR3 runs to 13 residues. CDR3 nucleotides: TGTGCCAGCTCACGTAGCGGGGACTACGAGCAGTACTTC. Its translation: CASSRSGDYEQYF.

This clone was picked up many times. The chain joins TRBV11-3 to TRBJ1-1; D gene uncertain. This CDR3 is built from 14 residues. CDR1 and CDR2 (germline): SGHNT, YENEEA. Trimming cost V 5 bases and J 2 bases, with 12 bases left between them. The CDR3 DNA is TGTGCCAGCAGCCGAGGTGAACCCAACACTGAAGCTTTCTTT. It encodes CASSRGEPNTEAFF.

This clone was seen ten or more times. The V gene is TRBV2, the J gene TRBJ2-7; D remains unclear. Looked up from germline, CDR1 is SNHLY and CDR2 is FYNNEI. The CDR3 extends over 12 amino acids. V shed 7 bases and J shed 2 bases, with 9 bases lying between them. Here the CDR3 reads CASMGQAYEQYF. CDR3 coding DNA: TGTGCCAGCATGGGCCAGGCCTACGAGCAGTACTTC.

The genes are TRBV6-1 and TRBJ2-3, with 14 bases fitting TRBD2. Germline V CDR1 and CDR2: MNHNS, SASEGT. The CDR3 totals 18 residues. Unmatched junction bases numbered 8, after V lost 5 bases and J lost 1 base. The CDR3 sequence: CASSRLAGGPGGTDTQYF. As DNA, the CDR3 is TGTGCCAGCAGTCGACTAGCGGGGGGGCCAGGGGGCACAGATACGCAGTATTTT.

This clone has a count of ten or more. The rearrangement uses TRBV6-1 and TRBJ1-6; tentatively, D is TRBD1 (6 bases). Germline CDR1 is MNHNS and CDR2 is SASEGT. V shed 6 bases and J shed 10 bases, with 25 bases lying between them. The CDR3 runs 17 residues. The CDR3 loop reads CASRPAGEAYWSSPLHF. CDR3 sequence (DNA): TGTGCCAGCAGGCCAGCAGGGGAGGCTTATTGGAGCTCACCCCTCCACTTT.

This clone has more than one count but fewer than ten. One junction end does not reproduce the germline sequence, and a read error may be involved. This CDR3 is CVSSDSNSGGDTQYF. For the CDR3, the DNA is TGTGTCAGCAGTGACTCGAATAGCGGGGGGGATACGCAGTATTTT. This chain links TRBV6-4 with TRBJ2-3; 10 nucleotides align to TRBD2. The germline V gene has CDR1 MRHNA and CDR2 SNTAGT. The length of the CDR3 is 15 residues.

In its sample, this clone was seen a few times. CDR3 amino acids: CASRLQALTYEQYF. In DNA, the CDR3 is TGTGCCAGCAGGTTACAGGCCCTGACCTACGAGCAGTACTTC. The chain recombines TRBV28 with TRBJ2-7, with D possibly matching TRBD1 (5 bases). Germline V gene lookup returns CDR1 MDHEN and CDR2 SYDVKM. The V end was cut by 6 bases, the J end by 2 bases, with 14 bases between. The CDR3 runs to 14 residues.

This clone was seen at least ten times. This chain links TRBV5-1 with TRBJ2-1, with D possibly TRBD1 on 6 matching bases. From germline, CDR1 is SGHRS and CDR2 YFSETQ. The CDR3 has 14 residues. With 2 bases removed from V and 1 base from J, the gap between germline ends came to 7 bases. In nucleotides, the CDR3 is TGCGCCAGCAGCTTAGGGGGTTCCTACAATGAGCAGTTCTTC. The encoded protein is CASSLGGSYNEQFF.

Many counts were recorded for this clone. The chain joins TRBV6-1 to TRBJ1-5, with D possibly TRBD1 on 5 matching bases. Germline loops: CDR1 MNHNS, CDR2 SASEGT. V was trimmed by 3 bases and J by 9 bases, leaving 15 bases between them. CDR3 length: 14 residues. The CDR3 reads CASSEVGDPWPQHF. As DNA, the CDR3 is TGTGCCAGCAGTGAGGTAGGGGATCCCTGGCCCCAGCATTTT.

This chain links TRBV5-1 with TRBJ2-3; no clear D gene. Looked up from germline, CDR1 is SGHRS and CDR2 is YFSETQ. V was shortened by 5 bases and J by 0 bases, with 22 bases between the two germline ends. This CDR3 spans 18 amino acids. The CDR3 bases are TGCGCCAGCAGATTTTCAGGTGTGGCAATACGGAGCACAGATACGCAGTATTTT. Translated: CASRFSGVAIRSTDTQYF.

This clone was counted at least ten times. The chain carries TRBV6-4 and TRBJ2-3, with 9 positions matching TRBD1. J was trimmed by 2 bases and V by 5 bases; bases with no gene match: 17. From germline, CDR1 is MRHNA and CDR2 SNTAGT. The CDR3 has 19 amino acids. The CDR3 protein is CASSTTFPTTGGVTDTQYF. CDR3 sequence (DNA): TGTGCCAGCAGTACAACATTTCCCACGACAGGGGGGGTCACAGATACGCAGTATTTT.

This clone occurred many times. This rearrangement joins TRBV12-5 to TRBJ2-4, with D unclear. Germline V gives CDR1 LGHNT, CDR2 FRNRAP. V lost 3 bases and J 1 base, leaving 10 bases between the germline ends. The CDR3 is made up of 15 amino acids. CDR3 bases: TGTGCTAGTGGTTTTAGTTGGGATGCCAAAAACATTCAGTACTTC. This translates into CASGFSWDAKNIQYF.

On this clone itself: This may stem from a read error, because a much larger clone lies one nucleotide away. Here the CDR3 DNA reads TGTGCCAGCAGCTTGGTCGGCAGACTAGATGCGCAGTATTTT. Translating gives CASSLVGRLDAQYF. The V and J genes are TRBV5-5 and TRBJ2-3, with a weak D call TRBD2 (6 bases). The CDR3 has 14 residues. Germline CDR1 and CDR2: SGHKS and YYEKEE (reference sequence). The full variable domain, in which reference TRBV5-5 and TRBJ2-3 provide the parts outside the CDR3, is DAGVTQSPTHLIKTRGQQVTLRCSPISGHKSVSWYQQVLGQGPQFIFQYYEKEERGRGNFPDRFSARQFPNYSSELNVNALLLGDSALYLCASSLVGRLDAQYFGPGTRLTVL.

The sample holds many counts of this clone. The J gene is TRBJ1-2, the V gene TRBV7-2, with 10 bases aligning to TRBD1. Germline loops: CDR1 SGHTA, CDR2 FQGNSA. The CDR3 has 14 residues. Losses at the gene ends were 7 bases for V and 3 bases for J; bases not matched to a gene: 5. CDR3 sequence reads: CASTIGQGDYGYTF. The DNA for the CDR3 is TGTGCCAGCACCATAGGACAGGGGGACTATGGCTACACCTTC.

This clone was counted ten times or more. This rearrangement joins TRBV12-3 or TRBV12-4 to TRBJ2-3; no definite D call. V dropped 7 bases and J dropped 1 base, with 12 bases sitting between them. The CDR3 spans 14 residues. CDR3 DNA: TGTGCCAGCACCCTATTTGGGGGCACAGATACGCAGTATTTT. Translating it yields CASTLFGGTDTQYF.

The table lists this clone with many counts. The J gene is TRBJ2-5, the V gene TRBV5-1; D may be TRBD1 (6 bases). The germline gives CDR1 SGHRS, CDR2 YFSETQ. The CDR3 length is 15 residues. Trimming took 4 bases from V and 1 from J, leaving 14 bases between them. The CDR3 bases are TGCGCCAGCAGCGGAGGAAAAGGGGGCCAAGAGACCCAGTACTTC. This codes for CASSGGKGGQETQYF.

This clone counts as medium-sized. The chain couples TRBV27 to TRBJ2-7; TRBD1 agrees at 10 bases. The V gene's germline CDR1 is MNHEY and CDR2 SMNVEV (reference sequence). This CDR3 has 18 amino acids. Unmatched junction bases numbered 12, after V lost 2 bases and J lost 2 bases. The CDR3 DNA sequence: TGTGCCAGCAGTTTACTACCGGGACAGGGGACAAACACCTACGAGCAGTACTTC. Amino acid sequence: CASSLLPGQGTNTYEQYF.